Sequencing of this T cell receptor (beta chain) was carried out in a study of CD8 T cells in ankylosing spondylitis. Each CDR3 protein is one row after TCRdb ran MiXCR on the 5' RACE reads. The sample contains 100,000 to 150,000 distinct CDR3 sequences, around 7% of which appear only once. This clonotype was seen a few times. Its antigen is as yet unknown. Findings and caveats of the study: Typical of ankylosing spondylitis blood, it appeared, was a TCR beta motif of roughly eight highly homologous variants. It was reported that disease-linked clones were significantly enriched in matched ankylosing spondylitis synovial fluid. Disease-linked clones were CD8+ and relatively rare in peripheral blood.

The TCR sequence derives from a male donor with ankylosing spondylitis or in good health (not recorded which). Sequencing was performed on blood, either unsorted or a sorted T cell fraction (not recorded which).

The CDR3 region is CASSSSGGHTGELFF. The DNA for the CDR3 is TGTGCCAGCAGCTCTAGCGGGGGGCACACCGGGGAGCTGTTTTTT. The chain combines TRBV7-3 with TRBJ2-2, with 11 bases that match TRBD2. The CDR3 consists of 15 residues. V gave up 4 bases and J gave up 3 bases; unmatched junction bases: 1. Germline CDR1 and CDR2: SGHTA and FQGTGA.